This is a list of T cell receptor beta chains from one sample in a study of T cell responses to AZD1222 COVID-19 vaccine. Profiling relied on immunoSEQ multiplex PCR, and the TCRdb table lists in-frame clones only, not all of them. This sample carries 90,000 to 150,000 clones, 80% to 90% of them seen once, and the ten largest clones take roughly 2.3%. The sequencing here drew on peripheral blood, taken on day 0 of AZD1222 vaccination. All receptors come from an adult in good health. Each CDR3 is given without its conserved first and last residue.

J: TRBJ2-6; V: TRBV2; CDR3: ASRTVSGANVLT
J: TRBJ1-2; V: TRBV25-1; CDR3: ASSEWAREGGYT
J: TRBJ2-1; V: TRBV27; CDR3: ASSSPRGVGGNEQF
J: TRBJ2-1; V: TRBV7-9; CDR3: ASSPLLGGQF
J: TRBJ2-1; V: TRBV7-2; CDR3: ASSPGLNEQF
J: TRBJ1-2; V: TRBV5-6; CDR3: ASSLNTYGYT
J: TRBJ1-2; V: TRBV5-1; CDR3: ASSLGALNYGYT
J: TRBJ1-4; V: TRBV18; CDR3: ASSGVDEKLF
J: TRBJ2-1; V: TRBV24-1; CDR3: ATSSTSGPYNEQF
J: TRBJ1-6; V: TRBV27; CDR3: ASSPGDRANSPLH
J: TRBJ2-3; V: TRBV5-1; CDR3: ASSLTSGNPWDTQY
J: TRBJ1-1; V: TRBV6-5; CDR3: ASSYSNRARAF
J: TRBJ1-5; V: TRBV7-3; CDR3: ASSLEPNQPQH
J: TRBJ2-7; V: TRBV5-4; CDR3: ASSQMERGQTYEQY
J: TRBJ1-1; V: TRBV5-5; CDR3: ASSSLLDWQGVNTEAF
J: TRBJ2-1; V: TRBV3-1/TRBV3-2; CDR3: ASSQQPFGEQF
J: TRBJ2-1; V: TRBV11-3; CDR3: ASSLPGTPVRGYNEQF
J: TRBJ2-2; V: TRBV18; CDR3: ASSPLTAGETGELF
J: TRBJ2-5; V: TRBV5-6; CDR3: ASSLFSGSQETQY
J: TRBJ2-7; V: TRBV30; CDR3: AWSVGLAGSPYEQY
J: TRBJ1-5; V: TRBV11-2; CDR3: ASSPSAYQPQH